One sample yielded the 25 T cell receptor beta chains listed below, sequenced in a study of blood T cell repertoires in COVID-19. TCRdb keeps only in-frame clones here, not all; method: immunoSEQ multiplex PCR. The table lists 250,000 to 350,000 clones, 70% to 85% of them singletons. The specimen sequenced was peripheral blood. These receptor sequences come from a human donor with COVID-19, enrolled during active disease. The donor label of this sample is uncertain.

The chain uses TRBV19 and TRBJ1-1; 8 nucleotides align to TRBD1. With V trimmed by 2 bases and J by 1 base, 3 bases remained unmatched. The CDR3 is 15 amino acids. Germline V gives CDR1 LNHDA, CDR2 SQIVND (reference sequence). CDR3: CASSIQDRANTEAFF. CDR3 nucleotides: TGTGCCAGTAGTATACAGGACAGGGCGAACACTGAAGCTTTCTTT.

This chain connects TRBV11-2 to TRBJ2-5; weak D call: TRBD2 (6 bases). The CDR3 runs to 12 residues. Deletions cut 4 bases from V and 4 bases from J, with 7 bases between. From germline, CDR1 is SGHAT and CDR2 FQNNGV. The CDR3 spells CASSSEGETQYF. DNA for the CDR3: TGTGCCAGCAGCTCGGAGGGAGAGACCCAGTACTTC.

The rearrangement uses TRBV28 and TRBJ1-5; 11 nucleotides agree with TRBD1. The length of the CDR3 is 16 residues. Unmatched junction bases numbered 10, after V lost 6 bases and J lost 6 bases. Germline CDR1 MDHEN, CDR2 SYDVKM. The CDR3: CASRGRGQGAIQPQHF. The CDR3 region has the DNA TGTGCCAGCAGGGGACGAGGACAGGGGGCTATTCAGCCCCAGCATTTT.

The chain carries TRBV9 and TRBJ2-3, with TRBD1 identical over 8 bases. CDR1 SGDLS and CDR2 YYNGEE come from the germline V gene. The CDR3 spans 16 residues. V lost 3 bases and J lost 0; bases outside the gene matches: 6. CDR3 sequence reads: CASSADRVSSTDTQYF. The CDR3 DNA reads TGTGCCAGCAGCGCGGACAGGGTTTCTAGCACAGATACGCAGTATTTT.

CDR3 region: CASSWGLKTQYF. The CDR3 DNA reads as TGTGCCAGCAGTTGGGGCCTTAAGACCCAGTACTTC. This chain connects TRBV12-3 or TRBV12-4 to TRBJ2-5; D may be TRBD1 (5 bases). CDR3 length equals 12 residues. V gave up 4 bases and J gave up 6 bases, with 9 bases separating them.

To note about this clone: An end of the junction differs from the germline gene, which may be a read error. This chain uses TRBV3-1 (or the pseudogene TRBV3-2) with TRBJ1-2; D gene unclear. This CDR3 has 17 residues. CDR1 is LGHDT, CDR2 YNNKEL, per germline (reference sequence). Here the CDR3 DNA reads TGTGCCAGCAGTCCTACCGCGGGCCGACACCTTCGAAATGGCTACGCCTTC. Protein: CASSPTAGRHLRNGYAF.

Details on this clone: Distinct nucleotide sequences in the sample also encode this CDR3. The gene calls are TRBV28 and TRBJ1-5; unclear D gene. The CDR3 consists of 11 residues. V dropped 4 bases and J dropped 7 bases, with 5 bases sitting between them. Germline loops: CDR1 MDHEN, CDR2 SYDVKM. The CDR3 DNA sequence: TGTGCCAGCAGTTCTAGGCAGCCCCAGCATTTT. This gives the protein CASSSRQPQHF.

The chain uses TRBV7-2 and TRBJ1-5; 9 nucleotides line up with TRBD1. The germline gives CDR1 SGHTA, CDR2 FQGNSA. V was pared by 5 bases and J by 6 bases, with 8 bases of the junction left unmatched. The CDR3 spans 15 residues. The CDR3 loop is CASSARTGEGQPQHF. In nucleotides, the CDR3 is TGTGCCAGCAGCGCCCGGACAGGGGAGGGTCAGCCCCAGCATTTT.

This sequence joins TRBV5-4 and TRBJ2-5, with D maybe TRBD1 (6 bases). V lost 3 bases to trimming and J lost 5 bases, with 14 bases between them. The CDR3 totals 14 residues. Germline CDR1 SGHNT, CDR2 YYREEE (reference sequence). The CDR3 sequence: CASSWRQAGETQYF. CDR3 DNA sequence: TGTGCCAGCAGCTGGAGACAGGCTGGTGAGACCCAGTACTTC.

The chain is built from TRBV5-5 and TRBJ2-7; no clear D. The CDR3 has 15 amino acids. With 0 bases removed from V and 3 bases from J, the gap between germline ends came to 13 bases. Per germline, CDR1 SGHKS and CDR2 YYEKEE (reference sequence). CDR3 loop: CASSLVSRLSYEQYF. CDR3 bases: TGTGCCAGCAGCTTGGTCTCGAGACTTAGCTACGAGCAGTACTTC.

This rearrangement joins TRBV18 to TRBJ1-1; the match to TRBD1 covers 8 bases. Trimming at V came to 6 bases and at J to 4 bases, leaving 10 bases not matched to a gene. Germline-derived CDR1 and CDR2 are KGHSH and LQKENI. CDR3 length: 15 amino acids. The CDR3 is CASSKPQGVVTEAFF. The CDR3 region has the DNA TGTGCCAGCTCGAAGCCACAGGGGGTGGTCACTGAAGCTTTCTTT.

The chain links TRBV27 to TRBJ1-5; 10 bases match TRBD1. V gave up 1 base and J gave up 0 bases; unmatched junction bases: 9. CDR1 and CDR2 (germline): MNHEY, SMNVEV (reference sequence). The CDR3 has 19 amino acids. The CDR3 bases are TGTGCCAGCAGTTTATGGGGTCCGGGACAGGGGTATAGCAATCAGCCCCAGCATTTT. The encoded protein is CASSLWGPGQGYSNQPQHF.

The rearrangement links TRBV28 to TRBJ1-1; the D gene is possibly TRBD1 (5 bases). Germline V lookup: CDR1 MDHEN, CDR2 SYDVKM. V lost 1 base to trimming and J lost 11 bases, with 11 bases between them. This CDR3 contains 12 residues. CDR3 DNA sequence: TGTGCCAGCAGTTTATTCCAGGGTCGGGCTTTCTTT. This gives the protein CASSLFQGRAFF.

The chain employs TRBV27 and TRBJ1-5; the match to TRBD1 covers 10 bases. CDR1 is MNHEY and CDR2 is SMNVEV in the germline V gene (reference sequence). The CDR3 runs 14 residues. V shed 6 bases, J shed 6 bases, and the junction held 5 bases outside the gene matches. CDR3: CASRSTGGGQPQHF. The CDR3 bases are TGTGCCAGCAGGTCGACAGGGGGCGGTCAGCCCCAGCATTTT.

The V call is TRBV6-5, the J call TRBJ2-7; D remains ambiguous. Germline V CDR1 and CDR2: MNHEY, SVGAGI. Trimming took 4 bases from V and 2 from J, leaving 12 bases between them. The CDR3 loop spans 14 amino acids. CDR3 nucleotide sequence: TGTGCCAGCAGTTGGAACTACGGCACCTACGAGCAGTACTTC. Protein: CASSWNYGTYEQYF.

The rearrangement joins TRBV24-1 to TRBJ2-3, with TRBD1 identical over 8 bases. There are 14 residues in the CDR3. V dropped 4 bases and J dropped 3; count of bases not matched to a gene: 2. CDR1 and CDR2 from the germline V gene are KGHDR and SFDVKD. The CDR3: CATSEDRGTDTQYF. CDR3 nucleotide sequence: TGTGCCACCAGTGAAGACAGGGGAACAGATACGCAGTATTTT.

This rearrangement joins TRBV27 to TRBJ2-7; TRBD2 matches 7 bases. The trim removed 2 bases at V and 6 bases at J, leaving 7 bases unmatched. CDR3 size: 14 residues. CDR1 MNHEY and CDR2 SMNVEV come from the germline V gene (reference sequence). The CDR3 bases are TGTGCCAGCAGTTTAGTGGCGGGAGCTGTCGAGCAGTACTTC. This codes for CASSLVAGAVEQYF.

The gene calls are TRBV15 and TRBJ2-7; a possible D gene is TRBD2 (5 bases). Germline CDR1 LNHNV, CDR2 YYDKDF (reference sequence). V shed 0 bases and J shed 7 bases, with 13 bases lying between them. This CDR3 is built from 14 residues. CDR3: CATSRDLAPGEQYF. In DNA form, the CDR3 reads TGTGCCACCAGCAGAGATTTGGCCCCGGGGGAGCAGTACTTC.

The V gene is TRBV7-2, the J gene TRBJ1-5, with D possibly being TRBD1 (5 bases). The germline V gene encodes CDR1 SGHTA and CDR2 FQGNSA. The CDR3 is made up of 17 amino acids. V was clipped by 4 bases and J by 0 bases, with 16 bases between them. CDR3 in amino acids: CASSSRLGQYSNQPQHF. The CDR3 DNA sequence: TGTGCCAGCAGCTCGAGATTAGGACAATATAGCAATCAGCCCCAGCATTTT.

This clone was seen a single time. In DNA form, the CDR3 reads TGTGCCAGCAGTTACTCGGGGGGACGGACTGAAGCTTTCTTT. This gives the protein CASSYSGGRTEAFF. The chain combines TRBV6-2 or TRBV6-3 with TRBJ1-1; possible D gene TRBD1, 5 bases. V was cut by 0 bases and J by 5 bases, with 10 bases left in between. CDR3 length: 14 residues. The V gene's germline CDR1 is MNHEY and CDR2 SVGEGT.

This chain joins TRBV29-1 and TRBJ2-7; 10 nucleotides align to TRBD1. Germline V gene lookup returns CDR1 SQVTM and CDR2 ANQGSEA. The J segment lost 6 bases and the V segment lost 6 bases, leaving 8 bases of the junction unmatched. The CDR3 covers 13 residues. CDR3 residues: CSVADRGLREQYF. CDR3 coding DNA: TGCAGCGTGGCTGACAGGGGGCTTCGCGAGCAGTACTTC.

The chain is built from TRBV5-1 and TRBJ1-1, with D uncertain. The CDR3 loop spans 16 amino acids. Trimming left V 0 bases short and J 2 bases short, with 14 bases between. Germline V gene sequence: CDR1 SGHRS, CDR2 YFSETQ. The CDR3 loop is CASSLVAPGFNTEAFF. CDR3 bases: TGCGCCAGCAGCTTGGTTGCTCCGGGTTTCAACACTGAAGCTTTCTTT.

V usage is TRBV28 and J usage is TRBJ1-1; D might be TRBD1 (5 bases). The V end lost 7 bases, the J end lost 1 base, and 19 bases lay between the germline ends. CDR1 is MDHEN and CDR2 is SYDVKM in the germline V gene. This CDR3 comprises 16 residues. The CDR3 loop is CASILVFGRANTEAFF. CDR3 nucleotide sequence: TGTGCCAGCATCCTAGTATTTGGCAGGGCGAACACTGAAGCTTTCTTT.

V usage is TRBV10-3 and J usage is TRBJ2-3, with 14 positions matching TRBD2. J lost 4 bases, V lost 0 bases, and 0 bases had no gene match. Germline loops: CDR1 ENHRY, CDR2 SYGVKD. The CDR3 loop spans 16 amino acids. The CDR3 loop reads CAISESGLAGADTQYF. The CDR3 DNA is TGTGCCATCAGTGAGTCGGGACTAGCGGGAGCAGATACGCAGTATTTT.

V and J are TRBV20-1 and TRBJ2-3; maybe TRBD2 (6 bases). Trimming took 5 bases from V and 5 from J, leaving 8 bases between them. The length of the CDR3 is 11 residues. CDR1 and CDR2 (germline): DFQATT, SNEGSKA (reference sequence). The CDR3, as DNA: TGCAGTGCTTCCGGGAGAGATACGCAGTATTTT. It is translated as CSASGRDTQYF.